This T cell receptor beta chain stems from a study of T cells in Graves' hyperthyroidism and ophthalmopathy. This CDR3 spans 12 amino acids. V lost 4 bases, J lost 2 bases, and 8 bases lay in between. Germline V gene sequence: CDR1 DFQATT, CDR2 SNEGSKA (reference sequence). For the diagnoses, clinical symptoms, serum thyroxine and TRAb, thyroid ultrasound and orbital computed tomography were used. Regarding the study as a whole: It was a median around 6 months before onset that the model predicted ophthalmopathy. Ophthalmopathy and stable hyperthyroidism were separated by a 13 V-J model. The blood repertoire included most of the expanded thyroid clonotypes above 0.001.

What was amplified from RNA transcripts were TCR beta CDR3 regions. When the TCR CDR3 underwent first-round RT-PCR, the HTBI primer set was used. One entry per CDR3 protein, called by TCRdb with MiXCR from the multiplex PCR reads. Seen here are fewer than 650,000 distinct CDR3 sequences, 14% to 15% observed once, and the top ten hold around 4.5%. Notes on this clonotype: Its antigen is as yet unknown.

Material: blood. The chain combines TRBV20-1 with TRBJ2-5; D may be TRBD2 (6 bases). The source is a woman between 35 and 50 years old with Graves' ophthalmopathy. This CDR3 is CSATREQETQYF. CDR3 sequence (DNA): TGCAGTGCTACCCGGGAGCAAGAGACCCAGTACTTC.